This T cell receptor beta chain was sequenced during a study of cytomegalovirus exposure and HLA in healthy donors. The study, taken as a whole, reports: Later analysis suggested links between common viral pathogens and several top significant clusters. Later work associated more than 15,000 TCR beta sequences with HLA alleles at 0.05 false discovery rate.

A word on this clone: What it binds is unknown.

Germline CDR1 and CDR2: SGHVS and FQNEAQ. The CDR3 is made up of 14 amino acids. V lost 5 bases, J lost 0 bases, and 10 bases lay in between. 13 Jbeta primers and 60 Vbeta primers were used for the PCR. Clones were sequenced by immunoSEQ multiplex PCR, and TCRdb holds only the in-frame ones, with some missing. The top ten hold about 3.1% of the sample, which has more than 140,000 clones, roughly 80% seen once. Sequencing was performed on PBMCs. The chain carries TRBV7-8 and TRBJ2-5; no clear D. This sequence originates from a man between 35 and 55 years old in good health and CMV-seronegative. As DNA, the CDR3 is TGTGCCAGCAGCGCCGAAGAGTACCAAGAGACCCAGTACTTC. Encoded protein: CASSAEEYQETQYF. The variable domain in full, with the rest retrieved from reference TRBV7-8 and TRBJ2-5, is GAGVSQSPRYKVAKRGQDVALRCDPISGHVSLFWYQQALGQGPEFLTYFQNEAQLDKSGLPSDRFFAERPEGSVSTLKIQRTQQEDSAVYLCASSAEEYQETQYFGPGTRLLVL.